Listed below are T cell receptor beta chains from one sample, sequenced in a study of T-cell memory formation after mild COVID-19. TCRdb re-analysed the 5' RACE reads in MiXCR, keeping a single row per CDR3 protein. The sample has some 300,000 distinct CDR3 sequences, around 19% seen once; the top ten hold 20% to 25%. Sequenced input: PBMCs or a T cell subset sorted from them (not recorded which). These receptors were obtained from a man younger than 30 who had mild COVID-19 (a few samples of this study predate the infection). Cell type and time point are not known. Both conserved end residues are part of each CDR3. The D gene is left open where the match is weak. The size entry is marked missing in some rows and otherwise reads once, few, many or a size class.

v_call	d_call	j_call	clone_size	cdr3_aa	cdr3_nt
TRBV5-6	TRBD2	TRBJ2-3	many	CASSFLRGGRDTQYF	TGTGCCAGCAGCTTCCTGCGGGGGGGCCGAGATACGCAGTATTTT
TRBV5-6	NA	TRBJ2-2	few	CASSLGPGVLTGELFF	TGTGCCAGCAGCTTGGGACCCGGAGTGCTCACCGGGGAGCTGTTTTTT
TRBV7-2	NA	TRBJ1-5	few	CASSLGPYSNQPQHF	TGTGCCAGCAGCTTAGGTCCCTATAGCAATCAGCCCCAGCATTTT
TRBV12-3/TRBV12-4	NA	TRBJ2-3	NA	CASCLSTSPDTQYF	TGTGCCAGCTGCTTGTCGACTAGTCCAGATACGCAGTATTTT
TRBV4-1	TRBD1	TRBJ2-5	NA	CASRATGKETQYF	TGCGCCAGCAGGGCGACAGGGAAAGAGACCCAGTACTTC
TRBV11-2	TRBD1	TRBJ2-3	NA	CASSPSPTGLTQYF	TGTGCCAGCAGCCCATCGCCGACAGGGCTGACGCAGTATTTT
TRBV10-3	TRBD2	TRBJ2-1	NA	CAISGTSGGYNEQFF	TGTGCCATCAGTGGGACTAGCGGGGGGTACAATGAGCAGTTCTTC
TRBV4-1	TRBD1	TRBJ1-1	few	CASSQDALGQLEAFF	TGCGCCAGCAGCCAAGACGCCCTGGGACAGCTTGAAGCTTTCTTT
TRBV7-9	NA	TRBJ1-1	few	CASSLDRPGEAFF	TGTGCCAGCAGCTTAGATCGGCCGGGTGAAGCTTTCTTT
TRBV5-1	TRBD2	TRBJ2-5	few	CASSGRTSGETQYF	TGCGCCAGCAGCGGCAGGACTAGTGGGGAGACCCAGTACTTC
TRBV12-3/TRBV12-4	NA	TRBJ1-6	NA	CASSGGSRSPLHF	TGTGCCAGCTCTGGGGGATCACGCTCACCCCTCCACTTT
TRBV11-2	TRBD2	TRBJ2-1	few	CASSFPLAGVRNEQFF	TGTGCCAGCAGCTTTCCTCTAGCGGGGGTACGCAATGAGCAGTTCTTC
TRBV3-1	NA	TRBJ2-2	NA	CASSQDWQILNTGELFF	TGTGCCAGCAGCCAAGATTGGCAGATCCTTAACACCGGGGAGCTGTTTTTT